Following are 3 T cell receptor beta chains from one sample sequenced in a study of identical twins' blood T cells. TCRdb re-called the 5' RACE reads with MiXCR, one entry per CDR3 protein. The sample carries roughly 380,000 distinct CDR3 sequences, about 28% recorded once. The material sequenced was PBMCs. The receptors shown here come from a woman aged 18-49 years in good health.

The chain employs TRBV29-1 and TRBJ1-2; D ambiguous. The CDR3 is made up of 14 amino acids. Germline V CDR1 and CDR2: SQVTM, ANQGSEA. Trimming pared 4 bases from V and 6 bases from J, leaving 18 bases between. CDR3 in amino acids: CSVVGGKVVDGYTF. The DNA for the CDR3 is TGCAGCGTTGTGGGAGGAAAGGTTGTCGATGGCTACACCTTC.

With respect to this clonotype: With a much larger clone just one base away, this may be a read error. The CDR3 loop reads CASILATSSREQYF. CDR3 in DNA: TGCGCCAGCATCTTGGCGACTAGCTCTCGGGAGCAGTACTTC. This rearrangement joins TRBV5-1 to TRBJ2-7; 7 nucleotides line up with TRBD2. CDR1 and CDR2 (germline): SGHRS, YFSETQ. This CDR3 contains 14 residues.

The V and J genes are TRBV6-2 or TRBV6-3 and TRBJ1-5, with 9 bases identical to TRBD1. V dropped 4 bases and J dropped 4; count of bases not matched to a gene: 14. There are 18 residues in the CDR3. The germline V gene encodes CDR1 MNHEY and CDR2 SVGEGT. Here the CDR3 DNA reads TGTGCCAGCAGTTGGGTTTCCGGGACAGGGTTTAGAAATCAGCCCCAGCATTTT. Amino acids: CASSWVSGTGFRNQPQHF.